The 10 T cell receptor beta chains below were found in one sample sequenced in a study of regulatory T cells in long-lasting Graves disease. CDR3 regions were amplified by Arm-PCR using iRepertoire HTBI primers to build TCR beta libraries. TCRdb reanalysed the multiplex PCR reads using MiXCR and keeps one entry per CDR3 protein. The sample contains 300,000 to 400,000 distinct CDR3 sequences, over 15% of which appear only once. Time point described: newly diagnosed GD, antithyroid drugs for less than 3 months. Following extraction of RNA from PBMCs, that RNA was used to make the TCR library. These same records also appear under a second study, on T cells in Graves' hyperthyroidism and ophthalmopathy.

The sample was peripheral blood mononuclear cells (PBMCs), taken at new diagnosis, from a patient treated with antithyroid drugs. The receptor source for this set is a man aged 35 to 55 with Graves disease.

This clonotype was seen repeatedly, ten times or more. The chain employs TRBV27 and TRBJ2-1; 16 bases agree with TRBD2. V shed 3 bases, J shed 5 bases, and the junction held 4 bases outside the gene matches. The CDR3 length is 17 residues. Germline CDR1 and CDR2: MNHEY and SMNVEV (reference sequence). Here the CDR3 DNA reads TGTGCCAGCAGTTTTGAGGGACTAGCGGGGGGGCACAATGAGCAGTTCTTC. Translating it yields CASSFEGLAGGHNEQFF.

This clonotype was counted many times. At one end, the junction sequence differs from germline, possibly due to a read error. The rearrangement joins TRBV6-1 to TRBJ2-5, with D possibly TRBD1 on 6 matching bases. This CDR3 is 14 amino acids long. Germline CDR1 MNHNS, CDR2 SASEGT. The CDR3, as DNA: TGTGCCACATCGATGGGGACGGGACAAGAAACCCAGTACTTC. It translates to CATSMGTGQETQYF.

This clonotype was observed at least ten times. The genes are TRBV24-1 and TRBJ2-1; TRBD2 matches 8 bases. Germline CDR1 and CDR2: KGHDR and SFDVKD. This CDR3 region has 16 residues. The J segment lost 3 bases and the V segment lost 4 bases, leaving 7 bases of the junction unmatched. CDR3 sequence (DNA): TGTGCCACCAGTGAGTTCGGGGGGGCTGTCTACAATGAGCAGTTCTTC. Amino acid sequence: CATSEFGGAVYNEQFF.

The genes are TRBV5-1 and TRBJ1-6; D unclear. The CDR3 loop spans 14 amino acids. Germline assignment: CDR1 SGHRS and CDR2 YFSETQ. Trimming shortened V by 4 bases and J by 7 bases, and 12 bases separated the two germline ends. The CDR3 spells CASSLQSSNSPLHF. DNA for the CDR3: TGCGCCAGCAGCCTCCAAAGTTCGAATTCACCCCTCCACTTT.

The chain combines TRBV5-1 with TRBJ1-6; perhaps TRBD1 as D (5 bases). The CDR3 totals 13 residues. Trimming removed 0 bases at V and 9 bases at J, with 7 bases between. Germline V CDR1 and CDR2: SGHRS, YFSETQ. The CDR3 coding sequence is TGCGCCAGCAGCTTGGGACAGCGTTCACCCCTCCACTTT. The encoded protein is CASSLGQRSPLHF.

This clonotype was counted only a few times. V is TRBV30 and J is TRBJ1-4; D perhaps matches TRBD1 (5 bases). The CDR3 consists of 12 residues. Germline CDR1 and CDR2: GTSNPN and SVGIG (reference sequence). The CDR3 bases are TGTGCTGCCACAGGTGTGAATGAAAAACTGTTTTTT. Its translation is CAATGVNEKLFF.

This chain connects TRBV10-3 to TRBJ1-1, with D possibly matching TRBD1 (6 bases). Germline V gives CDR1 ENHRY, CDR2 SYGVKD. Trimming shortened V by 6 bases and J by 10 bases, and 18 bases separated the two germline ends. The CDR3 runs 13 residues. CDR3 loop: CAISAQQGLAAFF. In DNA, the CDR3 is TGTGCCATCAGCGCACAACAGGGACTCGCAGCTTTCTTT.

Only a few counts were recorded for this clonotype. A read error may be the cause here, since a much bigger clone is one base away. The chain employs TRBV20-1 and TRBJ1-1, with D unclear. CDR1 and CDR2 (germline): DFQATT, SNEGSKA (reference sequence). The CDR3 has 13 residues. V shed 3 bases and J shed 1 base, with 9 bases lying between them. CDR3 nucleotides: TGCAGTGCTAGTTATAGGGCGAACACTGAAGCTTTCTTT. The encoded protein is CSASYRANTEAFF.

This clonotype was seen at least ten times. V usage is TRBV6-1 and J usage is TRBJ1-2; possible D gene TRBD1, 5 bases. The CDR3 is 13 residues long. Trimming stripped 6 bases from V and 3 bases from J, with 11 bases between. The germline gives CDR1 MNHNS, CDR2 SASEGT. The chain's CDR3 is CASSLDSYYGYTF. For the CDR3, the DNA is TGTGCCAGCAGCCTCGACAGTTACTATGGCTACACCTTC.

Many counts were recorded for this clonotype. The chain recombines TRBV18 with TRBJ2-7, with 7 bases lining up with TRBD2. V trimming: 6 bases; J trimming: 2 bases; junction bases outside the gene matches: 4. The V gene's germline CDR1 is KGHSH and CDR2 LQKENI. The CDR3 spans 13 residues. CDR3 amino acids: CASSPAGAYEQYF. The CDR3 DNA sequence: TGTGCCAGCTCCCCCGCGGGGGCCTACGAGCAGTACTTC.